The 9 T cell receptor beta chains below come from one sample, sequenced in a study of T cells in Graves' hyperthyroidism and ophthalmopathy. Researchers took RNA transcripts and amplified the TCR beta CDR3 regions from them. The HTBI set primed first-round TCR CDR3 RT-PCR. One entry per CDR3 protein results from TCRdb running MiXCR on the multiplex PCR reads. The profile shows approximately 210,000 distinct CDR3 sequences, roughly 17% of them singletons. What was sequenced was blood. These receptors were taken from a man between 45 and 60 years old with Graves' hyperthyroidism.

This clonotype has just a few counts. DNA for the CDR3: TGTGCCAGCAGCTTAGTCGTGAGCGGGAGCAGGTACTTC. Its translation is CASSLVVSGSRYF. This chain connects TRBV11-3 to TRBJ2-7, with 8 bases fitting TRBD2. This CDR3 has 13 amino acids. Germline lookup yields CDR1 SGHNT and CDR2 YENEEA. The trim removed 1 base at V and 12 bases at J, leaving 8 bases unmatched.

This clonotype was picked up a small number of times. J is TRBJ2-4 and V is TRBV12-3 or TRBV12-4, with 8 positions matching TRBD1. The CDR3 has 15 amino acids. V was clipped by 6 bases and J by 1 base; unmatched bases: 5. The CDR3 loop is CASSRRGPAKNIQYF. The CDR3, as DNA: TGTGCCAGCAGCCGCAGGGGGCCGGCCAAAAACATTCAGTACTTC.

This chain's CDR3 is CASRPYSGRATDTQYF. The CDR3 DNA reads TGCGCCAGCAGGCCGTACAGCGGGAGAGCCACAGATACGCAGTATTTT. The rearrangement uses TRBV5-1 and TRBJ2-3, with 8 nucleotides matching TRBD2. The CDR3 length is 16 residues. CDR1 SGHRS and CDR2 YFSETQ come from the germline V gene. Trimming cost V 5 bases and J 2 bases; bases outside gene matches: 10.

The table lists this clonotype with many counts. The chain joins TRBV9 to TRBJ2-3, with 8 bases identical to TRBD2. The CDR3 sequence is 16 residues long. V trimming: 0 bases; J trimming: 2 bases; junction bases outside the gene matches: 5. Germline V gene data show CDR1 as SGDLS and CDR2 as YYNGEE. Here the CDR3 reads CASSVGTGGPTDTQYF. CDR3 sequence (DNA): TGTGCCAGCAGCGTAGGGACGGGAGGGCCCACAGATACGCAGTATTTT.

This clonotype was counted at least ten times. V is TRBV10-2 and J is TRBJ1-1, with D unresolved. Trimming cost V 6 bases and J 0 bases, with 8 bases left between them. CDR1 is WSHSY and CDR2 is SAAADI in the germline V gene. The CDR3 runs 13 residues. CDR3 nucleotide sequence: TGCGCCAGCAGGGCCATTCTGAACACTGAAGCTTTCTTT. Its translation is CASRAILNTEAFF.

The sample holds a few counts of this clonotype. V usage is TRBV12-3 or TRBV12-4 and J usage is TRBJ1-3; D unresolved. The CDR3 is 14 amino acids. V was trimmed by 3 bases and J by 0 bases, leaving 6 bases between them. This chain's CDR3 is CASSFWSSGNTIYF. As DNA, the CDR3 is TGTGCCAGCAGTTTTTGGAGCTCTGGAAACACCATATATTTT.

This clonotype showed up many times. This sequence joins TRBV29-1 and TRBJ1-1, with 9 bases fitting TRBD1. J gave up 5 bases and V 5 bases, and 12 bases lay outside the gene matches. Germline CDR1 and CDR2: SQVTM and ANQGSEA. There are 15 residues in the CDR3. In nucleotides, the CDR3 is TGCAGCGTTTTCCGGACAGGGGCAGCGAGGACTGAAGCTTTCTTT. Protein sequence: CSVFRTGAARTEAFF.

This clonotype was seen more than once but under ten times. The chain recombines TRBV6-1 with TRBJ2-7, with unresolved D. The ends were cut back, 5 bases at V and 4 bases at J, with 18 bases in the middle. The CDR3 totals 15 residues. Germline V gives CDR1 MNHNS, CDR2 SASEGT. The CDR3 spells CASSSAPTVPYEQYF. The CDR3 DNA is TGTGCCAGCAGTTCCGCGCCCACTGTTCCTTACGAGCAGTACTTC.

This clonotype was observed a single time. An end of the junction differs from the germline gene, which may be a read error. The chain combines TRBV6-2 or TRBV6-3 with TRBJ2-5, with 9 positions matching TRBD1. The CDR3 has 14 residues. The germline V gene has CDR1 MNHEY and CDR2 SVGEGT. The CDR3 nucleotides read TGTGCCAGCAGTGACTCGGAGACAGGGGGGACCCAGTACTTC. Protein sequence: CASSDSETGGTQYF.